This TCR beta chain was obtained from a study of glioma-infiltrating T cells after dendritic cell vaccination. The wider study: Patients received autologous tumor lysate-pulsed dendritic cell vaccination between the early 2000s and the early 2010s. Study outcomes and limitations: Estimated pretreatment TIL content predicted outcome after dendritic cell vaccination.

Note on this clone: Its specificity is unknown.

None of the glioblastoma patients had an isocitrate dehydrogenase mutation. The CDR3 is 14 amino acids. The J segment lost 4 bases and the V segment lost 4 bases, leaving 3 bases of the junction unmatched. The germline gives CDR1 PRHDT, CDR2 FYEKMQ (reference sequence). The primer mix had 60 V beta and 13 J beta primers. The assay was immunoSEQ multiplex PCR, and TCRdb's table has in-frame clones only and misses some. The repertoire holds tens of thousands of clones, over 75% seen once, with 2.5% to 3% in the top ten. The source was blood, collected before dendritic cell vaccination. The receptor was isolated from a human donor with glioblastoma. V and J are TRBV13 and TRBJ2-1; 8 bases fit TRBD2. For the CDR3, the DNA is TGTGCCAGCAGCTCACTAGCGGTGTACAATGAGCAGTTCTTC. Translating gives CASSSLAVYNEQFF.